The rows below give T cell receptor beta chains drawn from one sample of a study of molecular identifiers for immune sequencing clone quantification. TCRdb processed the PCR reads anew with MiXCR; each CDR3 protein has one entry. The sample records about 630,000 distinct CDR3 sequences, roughly 25% being singletons. The material sequenced was naive CD8+ T cells from blood, with Jurkat cell RNA spiked in. The receptor set was obtained from a human donor in good health. Some libraries in this study had Jurkat cell RNA spiked in. Each CDR3 is given with its conserved first and last residue. Fields, in order: J gene, D gene, V gene, clone size, CDR3 DNA, CDR3 protein. A D gene is named only where the DNA matches it firmly. Clone size is stated in some rows and not others, as once, few, many or a class when expanded.

TRBJ2-2,.,TRBV6-2/TRBV6-3,.,TGTGCCAGCAGTCCCCTAGGGGGAGGTACCGGGGAGCTGTTTTTT,CASSPLGGGTGELFF
TRBJ1-2,TRBD1,TRBV3-1,few,TGTGCCAGCAGCCAAGGACAGGGGCATGGCTACACCTTC,CASSQGQGHGYTF
TRBJ2-5,.,TRBV7-6,many,TGTGCCAGCAGCCGGTCCGACGTAGACCAAGAGACCCAGTACTTC,CASSRSDVDQETQYF
TRBJ2-3,TRBD2,TRBV27,many,TGTGCCAGCAGTTTATTGGGGGGGTCAGATACGCAGTATTTT,CASSLLGGSDTQYF
TRBJ1-1,.,TRBV7-9,many,TGTGCCAGCAGCTTAACGCTCATGAACACTGAAGCTTTCTTT,CASSLTLMNTEAFF
TRBJ1-5,TRBD1,TRBV20-1,.,TGCAGTGCTACTGACAGGGTTGGCAATCAGCCCCAGCATTTT,CSATDRVGNQPQHF
TRBJ2-3,TRBD2,TRBV11-2,few,TGTGCCAGCAGCTTTGGCATCGGGGGGGCAGATACGCAGTATTTT,CASSFGIGGADTQYF
TRBJ2-2,TRBD2,TRBV28,many,TGTGCCAGCAGTCCACGACTAGCGTTTTCCGGGGAGCTGTTTTTT,CASSPRLAFSGELFF
TRBJ1-1,TRBD1,TRBV4-1,many,TGCGCCAGCAGCCAAGTCCGGACAGGGGAGGATGCTGAAGCTTTCTTT,CASSQVRTGEDAEAFF
TRBJ1-1,TRBD1,TRBV7-9,.,TGTGCCAGCAGCTTAGTTGGGGGTCGGGCAGGGGGCACTGAAGCTTTCTTT,CASSLVGGRAGGTEAFF
TRBJ2-5,.,TRBV5-6,many,TGTGCCAGCAGCGACGGGCAAGAGACCCAGTACTTC,CASSDGQETQYF
TRBJ2-5,TRBD1,TRBV24-1,.,TGTGCCACCAGGTACTGGACAGGGAACCCCCAAGAGACCCAGTACTTC,CATRYWTGNPQETQYF
TRBJ2-5,.,TRBV30,.,TGTGCCTGGAGTGTTCATGGCGAGACCCAGTACTTC,CAWSVHGETQYF
TRBJ1-4,.,TRBV28,.,TGTGCCAGCAGTTTCGAAGGGGCCTGGGAAGAACTGTTTTTT,CASSFEGAWEELFF
TRBJ2-3,TRBD2,TRBV2,.,TGTGCCAGCAGTGTCCTAGCGGGAGGTCAGGTAGATACGCAGTATTTT,CASSVLAGGQVDTQYF
TRBJ2-3,.,TRBV4-1,many,TGCGCCAGCAGTCCAACTCCGGACAGCACAGATACGCAGTATTTT,CASSPTPDSTDTQYF
TRBJ2-7,.,TRBV13,.,TGTGCCAGCAGCTTAGCGAACATTGGGCTTTCTTACGAGCAGTACTTC,CASSLANIGLSYEQYF
TRBJ2-5,.,TRBV11-3,.,TGTGCCAGCAGCCAAGGAAGAACCTATCAAGAGACCCAGTACTTC,CASSQGRTYQETQYF
TRBJ2-1,TRBD2,TRBV4-3,.,TGCGCCAGCAGCCAAGATCTGGGTGGGAGGGCCTCCAACTACAATGAGCAGTTCTTC,CASSQDLGGRASNYNEQFF
TRBJ2-7,.,TRBV7-9,few,TGTGCCAGCAGCTTAGGACAAGTCCCCTACGAGCAGTACTTC,CASSLGQVPYEQYF
TRBJ1-1,.,TRBV12-3/TRBV12-4,many,TGTGCCAGCATACGGACTCGTGGCGCTGAAGCTTTCTTT,CASIRTRGAEAFF
TRBJ2-7,.,TRBV5-4,many,TGTGCCAGCAGCGGGTGGGGGTCTAAGTCCTACGAGCAGTACTTC,CASSGWGSKSYEQYF
TRBJ1-1,.,TRBV6-5,many,TGTGCCAGCAGTTACGGCACGAACACTGAAGCTTTCTTT,CASSYGTNTEAFF
TRBJ1-1,TRBD1,TRBV6-2/TRBV6-3,few,TGTGCCAGCAGTTACAGGGACAGGGGGGAAACTGAAGCTTTCTTT,CASSYRDRGETEAFF
TRBJ1-1,.,TRBV5-4,once,TGTGCCAGCAGCTTAAGGGGCGTGAACACTGTAGCTTTCTTT,CASSLRGVNTVAFF
TRBJ1-2,.,TRBV7-8,few,TGTGCCAGCAGCTTCTTAGTCGATGGGAACTATGGCTACACCTTC,CASSFLVDGNYGYTF
TRBJ1-4,.,TRBV12-3/TRBV12-4,.,TGTGCCAGCGGTATTATCGGTCCTAACGAAAAACTGTTTTTT,CASGIIGPNEKLFF
TRBJ2-7,TRBD2,TRBV5-4,few,TGTGCCAGCAGCTTGGCTAGCGGGAGGGCCAACCACTTC,CASSLASGRANHF
TRBJ2-3,.,TRBV7-8,many,TGTGCCAGCAGCCCTCCCTCTCAAACAGGGCACTTTTCTGATACGCAGTATTTT,CASSPPSQTGHFSDTQYF
TRBJ2-7,.,TRBV14,.,TGTGCCAGCAGCCAAGATGGAATTAGCGTGCCCTGGGCAGGGAGGGAGCAGTACTTC,CASSQDGISVPWAGREQYF
TRBJ1-1,.,TRBV4-1,once,TGCGCCAGCAGCAAGTTGGGGGGATGGAGCACTGGAGCTTTCTTT,CASSKLGGWSTGAFF
TRBJ2-5,.,TRBV27,few,TGTGCCAGCAGTTTCACAGGTTACCAAGAGACCCAGTACTTC,CASSFTGYQETQYF
TRBJ1-2,TRBD1,TRBV9,many,TGTGCCAGCAGCGAGGGGACAGGGGGCAACTATGGCTACACCTTC,CASSEGTGGNYGYTF
TRBJ1-3,.,TRBV29-1,many,TGCAGCGTTGAAGACGGAGGAAACACCATATATTTT,CSVEDGGNTIYF
TRBJ1-4,TRBD1,TRBV12-3/TRBV12-4,many,TGTGCCAGCAGTTGGACAGGGACTAATGAAAAACTGTTTTTT,CASSWTGTNEKLFF
TRBJ2-3,TRBD1,TRBV10-1,few,TGCGCCAGCAGTGAGTTCGGGACAGGGGGCACAGATACGCAGTATTTT,CASSEFGTGGTDTQYF
TRBJ2-1,.,TRBV27,few,TGTGCCAGCAGTTTTCAGAGTTCCTACAATGAGCAGTTCTTC,CASSFQSSYNEQFF
TRBJ1-6,.,TRBV6-1,.,TGTGCCAGCAGTGGAACTGTTAGGGACACCTATAATTCACCCCTCCACTTT,CASSGTVRDTYNSPLHF
TRBJ2-7,TRBD2,TRBV5-4,few,TGTGCCAGCAGCTTCAGGACTAGCGGGATTTCCTCGTTGAGCGAGCAGTACTTC,CASSFRTSGISSLSEQYF
TRBJ2-3,.,TRBV3-1,once,TGTGCCAGCAGCCAAGACGGCGTCACAGATACGCAGTATTTT,CASSQDGVTDTQYF
TRBJ2-7,TRBD2,TRBV4-3,.,TGCGCCAGCAGCCAAGGTAGGAGCGGGAGTTCCTACGAGCAGTACTTC,CASSQGRSGSSYEQYF
TRBJ2-5,.,TRBV20-1,few,TGCAGTGCTAGAGATTTGGAGACAGATGCCCACAAGACCCAGTACTTC,CSARDLETDAHKTQYF